The subject of this entry is one TCR beta chain. The data derive from a study of T cells in Graves' hyperthyroidism and ophthalmopathy. RNA transcripts served as the template for amplifying TCR beta CDR3 regions. HTBI primers were the set used in a first-round RT-PCR of the TCR CDR3. TCRdb recomputed calls from the multiplex PCR reads with MiXCR, one row per CDR3 protein. This table holds under 450,000 distinct CDR3 sequences, approximately 12% found once. The CDR3 sequence is 14 residues long. CDR1 and CDR2 (germline): SGHDT, YYEEEE. Germline trimming cut 0 bases from V and 8 bases from J; bases unmatched to any gene: 5.

Sequences were obtained from blood. This chain uses TRBV5-6 with TRBJ1-2, with 9 bases identical to TRBD1. The sequence derives from a man aged 25-40 years with Graves' hyperthyroidism that later progressed to Graves' ophthalmopathy. This chain's CDR3 is CASSLGRTGVGYTF. CDR3 nucleotide sequence: TGTGCCAGCAGCTTGGGTAGGACAGGGGTCGGCTACACCTTC. The complete variable domain, with remaining parts taken from reference TRBV5-6 and TRBJ1-2, reads DAGVTQSPTHLIKTRGQQVTLRCSPKSGHDTVSWYQQALGQGPQFIFQYYEEEERQRGNFPDRFSGHQFPNYSSELNVNALLLGDSALYLCASSLGRTGVGYTFGSGTRLTVV.